This T cell receptor beta chain derives from a study of T cells of healthy individuals. The V gene lost 6 bases and the J gene lost 1 base, with 15 bases spanning the gap. The CDR3 extends over 16 amino acids. A few counts support this clonotype. TCRdb reanalysed the 5' RACE reads using MiXCR and keeps one entry per CDR3 protein. The table lists tens of thousands of distinct CDR3 sequences, 15% to 20% of them singletons. The genes are TRBV12-3 or TRBV12-4 and TRBJ2-2, with no clear D. The source of this sequence is a human donor in good health. The CDR3 is CASSLRPPGNTGELFF. CDR3 DNA sequence: TGTGCCAGCAGCTTGAGACCGCCGGGGAACACCGGGGAGCTGTTTTTT.